The 21 T cell receptor beta chains below all came from one sample that was sequenced in a study of OX40 agonist ivuxolimab in advanced cancers. Clones were sequenced by immunoSEQ multiplex PCR, and TCRdb holds only the in-frame ones, with some missing. The table lists approximately 33,000 clones, over 90% of them singletons. Sequenced here: CD4+ or CD8+ T cells sorted from blood, sampled in a trial of the OX40 agonist ivuxolimab. These TCRs come from an adult with an advanced solid tumor such as melanoma, head and neck, liver or kidney cancer.

The chain employs TRBV7-6 and TRBJ2-2; D remains unclear. The CDR3 totals 11 residues. Germline V gene sequence: CDR1 SGHVS, CDR2 FNYEAQ. Trimming pared 3 bases from V and 7 bases from J, leaving 3 bases between. CDR3 sequence: CASSFNGELFF. The CDR3 DNA reads as TGTGCCAGCAGCTTTAACGGGGAGCTGTTTTTT.

CDR3 sequence: CASSSWGVRVETQYF. The CDR3 region has the DNA TGTGCCAGCAGCTCATGGGGGGTGAGGGTAGAGACCCAGTACTTC. This chain links TRBV5-5 with TRBJ2-5; D perhaps matches TRBD2 (6 bases). The V and J ends lost 3 bases and 4 bases respectively, with 16 bases between them. Germline assignment: CDR1 SGHKS and CDR2 YYEKEE (reference sequence). The CDR3 covers 15 residues.

This chain joins TRBV10-2 and TRBJ2-7; 12 bases map to TRBD2. CDR3 length equals 13 residues. Germline values: CDR1 WSHSY, CDR2 SAAADI. The V and J ends lost 7 bases and 5 bases, in that order; junction bases with no gene match: 3. The CDR3 sequence: CASNLAGGDEQYF. CDR3 sequence (DNA): TGCGCCAGCAACCTAGCGGGAGGGGACGAGCAGTACTTC.

The chain employs TRBV30 and TRBJ1-3; D unresolved. Germline CDR1 is GTSNPN and CDR2 is SVGIG (reference sequence). This CDR3 has 12 amino acids. With 5 bases removed from V and 0 bases from J, the gap between germline ends came to 5 bases. CDR3 sequence reads: CAWLGSGNTIYF. CDR3 in DNA: TGTGCCTGGTTAGGCTCTGGAAACACCATATATTTT.

V and J are TRBV7-3 and TRBJ2-3; weak D call: TRBD2 (6 bases). CDR1 and CDR2 from the germline V gene are SGHTA and FQGTGA. Trimming shortened V by 4 bases and J by 6 bases, and 11 bases separated the two germline ends. The CDR3 is made up of 13 amino acids. CDR3 DNA sequence: TGTGCCAGCAGCTCGCCGGGGGTCGATACGCAGTATTTT. It is translated as CASSSPGVDTQYF.

CDR3 nucleotides: TGTGCCTGGAGTTTAGGGCCCACGGGTAGTCAGCCCCAGCATTTT. Protein product: CAWSLGPTGSQPQHF. The J gene is TRBJ1-5, the V gene TRBV30; D not certain. The CDR3 spans 15 residues. The V and J ends lost 2 bases and 6 bases respectively, with 17 bases between them. CDR1 GTSNPN and CDR2 SVGIG come from the germline V gene (reference sequence).

This chain joins TRBV29-1 and TRBJ2-7; unclear D gene. V was shortened by 3 bases and J by 0 bases, with 9 bases between the two germline ends. The CDR3 extends over 13 amino acids. Germline loops: CDR1 SQVTM, CDR2 ANQGSEA. CDR3 nucleotide sequence: TGCAGCGTTGAGTCGGGTGACTCCTACGAGCAGTACTTC. Protein sequence: CSVESGDSYEQYF.

This chain uses TRBV5-6 with TRBJ1-4; D may be TRBD1 (6 bases). Trimming shortened V by 2 bases and J by 6 bases, and 11 bases separated the two germline ends. The germline gives CDR1 SGHDT, CDR2 YYEEEE. The CDR3 is made up of 14 amino acids. Here the CDR3 reads CASSFEGDDEKLFF. CDR3 in DNA: TGTGCCAGCAGCTTCGAGGGGGATGATGAAAAACTGTTTTTT.

A word on this clone: This sample also contains other DNA sequences that code for the same CDR3. The rearrangement joins TRBV9 to TRBJ2-5, with 8 bases identical to TRBD2. Germline V gene lookup returns CDR1 SGDLS and CDR2 YYNGEE. The CDR3 totals 15 residues. V lost 2 bases, J lost 0 bases, and 3 bases stayed unmatched. CDR3: CASSVALADQETQYF. CDR3 nucleotides: TGTGCCAGCAGCGTGGCACTAGCGGACCAAGAGACCCAGTACTTC.

This sequence joins TRBV19 and TRBJ2-7, with a possible D match to TRBD2 (6 bases). This CDR3 is built from 13 residues. Trimming removed 4 bases at V and 5 bases at J, with 12 bases between. CDR1 LNHDA and CDR2 SQIVND come from the germline V gene (reference sequence). The CDR3 loop is CASSRWREDEQYF. Written as DNA, the CDR3 is TGTGCCAGTAGTAGGTGGAGGGAGGACGAGCAGTACTTC.

CDR3 in amino acids: CASSLETGRNTEAFF. The CDR3 DNA sequence: TGTGCCAGCAGCCTGGAGACCGGAAGGAACACTGAAGCTTTCTTT. The V call is TRBV11-2, the J call TRBJ1-1, with no clear D. The CDR3 is 15 amino acids. Germline CDR1 reads SGHAT; CDR2 reads FQNNGV. V was cut by 5 bases and J by 1 base, with 14 bases left in between.

The chain joins TRBV7-3 to TRBJ2-3; 7 bases agree with TRBD2. This CDR3 is built from 14 residues. CDR1 SGHTA and CDR2 FQGTGA come from the germline V gene. The ends lost 3 bases at V and 2 bases at J; junction bases unmatched: 2. The CDR3 reads CASSFLADTDTQYF. CDR3 bases: TGTGCCAGCAGCTTCCTAGCGGACACAGATACGCAGTATTTT.

J is TRBJ2-1 and V is TRBV11-2; 8 bases fit TRBD2. This CDR3 is built from 16 residues. The trim removed 8 bases at V and 3 bases at J, leaving 12 bases unmatched. Germline CDR1 SGHAT, CDR2 FQNNGV. The CDR3, as DNA: TGTGCCAGCTCCTACTACGGGGGGGACCACTACAATGAGCAGTTCTTC. Residues: CASSYYGGDHYNEQFF.

The chain is built from TRBV5-6 and TRBJ1-6; D remains unclear. V was pared by 2 bases and J by 6 bases, with 12 bases between. Germline V gene sequence: CDR1 SGHDT, CDR2 YYEEEE. This CDR3 comprises 15 residues. This CDR3 reads CASSFGHTRNSPLHF. CDR3 nucleotides: TGTGCCAGCAGCTTTGGTCACACACGTAATTCACCCCTCCACTTT.

V gene TRBV7-7 combines with J gene TRBJ1-3; 7 bases align to TRBD1. The V and J ends lost 3 bases and 2 bases, in that order; junction bases with no gene match: 10. This CDR3 is built from 17 residues. Germline CDR1 and CDR2: SSHAT and FNYEAQ (reference sequence). The CDR3 is CASSLTPYRGTGNTIYF. The CDR3 DNA follows: TGTGCCAGCAGCTTGACCCCCTACAGGGGTACTGGAAACACCATATATTTT.

This clone appeared once. The chain employs TRBV19 and TRBJ1-1; 7 bases are a match to TRBD1. Per germline, CDR1 LNHDA and CDR2 SQIVND (reference sequence). There are 16 residues in the CDR3. V gave up 4 bases and J gave up 3 bases; unmatched junction bases: 11. Written as DNA, the CDR3 is TGTGCCAGTAGTAATACAGGGGCGCGGGCGGACACTGAAGCTTTCTTT. Protein: CASSNTGARADTEAFF.

V usage is TRBV13 and J usage is TRBJ2-3; TRBD2 matches 7 bases. V lost 4 bases to trimming and J lost 4 bases; unmatched junction nucleotides: 5. The germline V gene has CDR1 PRHDT and CDR2 FYEKMQ (reference sequence). The CDR3 loop spans 14 amino acids. The CDR3 sequence: CASSSGLGADTQYF. For the CDR3, the DNA is TGTGCCAGCAGCTCCGGACTAGGGGCAGATACGCAGTATTTT.

This clone has just one count. The CDR3 sequence: CASSQDTGAAGELFF. The CDR3 nucleotides read TGCGCCAGCAGCCAAGATACTGGCGCGGCCGGGGAGCTGTTTTTT. The gene calls are TRBV4-3 and TRBJ2-2; unclear D gene. This CDR3 comprises 15 residues. CDR1 is LGHNA, CDR2 YSLEER, per germline. V was pared by 0 bases and J by 6 bases, with 11 bases between.

J is TRBJ1-2 and V is TRBV28; D gene ambiguous. Trimming pared 5 bases from V and 8 bases from J, leaving 21 bases between. This CDR3 has 15 residues. From germline, CDR1 is MDHEN and CDR2 SYDVKM. The CDR3 nucleotides read TGTGCCAGCAGTATCTTGGGATCTGAAACCCTCGGCTACACCTTC. Translation: CASSILGSETLGYTF.

The V and J genes are TRBV15 and TRBJ2-1, with 10 bases matching TRBD2. CDR1 is LNHNV, CDR2 YYDKDF, per germline (reference sequence). The CDR3 extends over 19 amino acids. V was clipped by 2 bases and J by 0 bases; unmatched bases: 10. Here the CDR3 DNA reads TGTGCCACCAGCAGACATACCGGGACTAGCGCTTACTCCTACAATGAGCAGTTCTTC. This translates into CATSRHTGTSAYSYNEQFF. The full variable domain, with the rest looked up from reference TRBV15 and TRBJ2-1, is DAMVIQNPRYQVTQFGKPVTLSCSQTLNHNVMYWYQQKSSQAPKLLFHYYDKDFNNEADTPDNFQSRRPNTSFCFLDIRSPGLGDTAMYLCATSRHTGTSAYSYNEQFFGPGTRLTVL.

The genes are TRBV29-1 and TRBJ2-3; possible D gene TRBD1, 6 bases. Germline-derived CDR1 and CDR2 are SQVTM and ANQGSEA. The ends were cut back, 4 bases at V and 6 bases at J, with 17 bases in the middle. The length of the CDR3 is 14 residues. CDR3 coding DNA: TGCAGCGTTGGGGTGATGGCTCAGGGGGATACGCAGTATTTT. Protein sequence: CSVGVMAQGDTQYF.